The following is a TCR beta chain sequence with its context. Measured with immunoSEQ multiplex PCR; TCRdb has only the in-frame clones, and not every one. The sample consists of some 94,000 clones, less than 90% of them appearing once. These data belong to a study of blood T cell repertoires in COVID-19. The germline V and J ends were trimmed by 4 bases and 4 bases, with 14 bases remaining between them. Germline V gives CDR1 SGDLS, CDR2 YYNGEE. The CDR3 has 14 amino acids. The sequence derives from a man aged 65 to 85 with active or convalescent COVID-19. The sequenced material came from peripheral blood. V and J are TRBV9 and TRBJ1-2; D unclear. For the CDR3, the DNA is TGTGCCAGCAGCCCCCACACGCTTCCCTATGGCTACACCTTC. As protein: CASSPHTLPYGYTF.